The sequence of this T cell receptor beta chain was determined in a study of T cell responses to AZD1222 COVID-19 vaccine. CDR3 size: 15 residues. With V trimmed by 4 bases and J by 7 bases, 7 bases remained unmatched. Germline-derived CDR1 and CDR2 are SGHNT and YYREEE (reference sequence). Sequencing was performed with immunoSEQ multiplex PCR; in TCRdb, only in-frame clones are kept and a portion is missing. The repertoire consists of 100,000 to 150,000 clones, with around 86% occurring once and the leading ten covering about 6%. This receptor was identified in an adult in good health. Source: peripheral blood, taken on day 0 of AZD1222 vaccination. The chain combines TRBV5-4 with TRBJ1-6; 8 bases match TRBD1. CDR3 DNA sequence: TGTGCCAGCAGCAGAAAGGACAGGGAGAATTCACCCCTCCACTTT. This sequence encodes CASSRKDRENSPLHF.